The T cell receptor beta chain described here comes from a study of cytomegalovirus exposure and HLA in healthy donors (dated by TCRdb to about 2017). Turning to the overall study: In an earlier analysis of approximately 640 of the donors, 250 to 350 Gb of sequence data and some 100 million unique TCR beta sequences from 150 million to 200 million T cells were reported. An early release covering 500 to 750 HLA-typed donors comprised about 300 gigabases of sequencing data and tens of millions of unique TCR sequences. Among the roughly 400 genotyped donors, under 90% belonged to the genetic ancestry cluster associated with self-reported Caucasian donors. The study aimed to test whether signatures of past pathogen exposure could be identified by cataloging public T cell receptors. The T cell repertoires of under 700 subjects were profiled by immunosequencing and related to cytomegalovirus serostatus. A separate validation cohort of over 95 different subjects was used in addition to the approximately 700-subject first cohort. The study combined high-throughput TCR immunosequencing, statistical association of individual TCRs with disease status, and machine learning to predict cytomegalovirus infection status. To study patterns of TCR occurrence, a later analysis re-analyzed previously published TCR beta repertoires from 700 or so donors and added high-resolution HLA genotyping. In the later analysis, no new phenotypic data were used to find candidate immune exposures; instead, reliance was placed on TCR beta sequences and their occurrence across donors. To decide whether each TCR beta V gene segment behaved as functional or pseudogenic, an earlier analysis of some 600 of the donors relied on high-throughput TCR beta sequencing. Donor age, sex, ethnicity and CMV serostatus were compiled alongside the repertoire data. In a later genetic analysis, genome-wide SNP genotypes for about 60% of the 666 donors were used, and that subset was treated as a discovery cohort. All discovery cohort repertoires had been generated using a single sequencing platform. HLA typing included class I and class II loci at four-digit resolution. The number of typed donors differed by locus: 629-630 for A, B, C, DRB1 and DQB1; 500 to 550 for DQA1; over 600 for DPA1; and roughly 470 for DPB1. Roughly 5 DR-DQ haplotypes were handled as single units for association and clustering because linkage in the cohort was strong. Among roughly 400 genotyped donors of the cohort, an average of roughly 240,000 unique TCR beta nucleotide sequences were sequenced per donor, roughly 20% of them non-productive.

The cohort comprised hundreds of healthy bone marrow donors. At the time of sampling, all cohort members were nominally healthy, though unrecorded immune exposures were likely present. The donor was CMV seronegative and was included in the group of several hundred seronegative cohort members. A peripheral blood sample was collected from each donor, and TCR beta sequencing was performed on peripheral blood mononuclear cells. The Qiagen DNeasy Blood Extraction Kit was used to extract genomic DNA from the blood cell samples. This clone was detected a few times. No antigen is known for it. Base qualities are not recorded, but no much larger clone differs from it by a single base. The library was obtained by the immunoSEQ multiplex PCR assay. A mixture of 60 forward primers for TCR Vbeta segments and 13 reverse primers for TCR Jbeta segments was used in the multiplex PCR. Amplification of the CDR3 region of rearranged TCR beta genes was performed with a multiplex PCR assay on genomic DNA. On the Illumina HiSeq System, the amplified TCR beta libraries were sequenced as 87-base-pair reads. Processing in the source paper ran as follows. In a later analysis, 77 million or so unique TCR beta chains were counted across the roughly 670 repertoires, and some 10 million of these chains were shared by at least two donors. Raw reads were error-corrected and collapsed into unique sequences by a nearest-neighbor algorithm in which closely related sequences were merged to remove PCR and sequencing errors. To assign V, D and J gene segments, CDR3 sequences were aligned to IMGT reference sequences. For a sequence to be retained, a match of at least six nucleotides to both a V gene segment and a J gene segment was required. A rearrangement was called productive if the CDR3 had no stop codons and remained in frame with V and J, and every other rearrangement was called non-productive. Following IMGT convention, CDR3 was defined as the stretch from the second conserved V-encoded cysteine to the conserved J-encoded phenylalanine. The earlier analysis of about 620 of the donors excluded sequences that lacked an unambiguous match to a single V gene segment. An earlier analysis of some 500 of the donors classified V segments as functional when productive rearrangements were above 56.7% and as segregating when the standard deviation between donors was above 5%. A statistical classification framework was developed to diagnose cytomegalovirus status using the catalog of TCR beta chain sequences. V and J gene assignment, in a later analysis, came from comparing TCR nucleotide sequences with IMGT/GENE-DB human TR gene sequences. In a later analysis, CDR3 sequences and most-parsimonious VDJ recombination scenarios were assigned using the TCRdist pipeline. In a later analysis, every TCR beta chain was defined by the combination of its CDR3 amino acid sequence and its V-gene family, and reads without a unique V-gene family were dropped. In a later analysis, 450 to 600 highly shared, low-generation-probability nucleotide sequences were removed to address suspected cross-contamination and a sequencing artifact. A later analysis calculated a clonal expansion index for each public chain from normalized within-repertoire ranks of inferred template counts. A later analysis computed generation probabilities with a VDJ recombination model fitted to out-of-frame rearrangements, and checked the results against IGoR. Hypergeometric tests were used in a later analysis to score TCR-TCR, TCR-HLA and TCR-CMV co-occurrence, with a repertoire-size bias correction applied to the TCR pairs. To estimate false discovery rates, a later analysis permuted the HLA or CMV assignments 20 times. In a later analysis, co-occurring TCRs were grouped using DBSCAN, and TCRdist sequence similarity was added for clustering within HLA-allele-positive subsets. Co-occurrence clustering excluded repertoires with fewer than 30,000 or more than 120,000 public chains, plus five with anomalous nucleotide sharing. The table was pulled from immuneACCESS by TCRdb, which kept in-frame rearrangements only. Such tables lose some clones; where checked, under half of the loss comes from unresolved V genes, and the rest has no known cause. The DNA was the basis for D and trimming; V, J and clone size are from that table. The sample data list over 150,000 clones, and 80% to 90% of these were observed just once. The ten largest clones represent about 2.4% of the sample.

Broad study findings and their caveats: Across donors, most TCR sequences were observed very rarely, whereas some public TCRs were present in many individuals. A further reported finding was that TCR beta sequences accurately predicted the HLA-A and HLA-B alleles for most subjects in the first cohort. The authors suggested that the approach could potentially be generalized to other disease states and immunological phenotypes. In a later analysis, most CMV-associated TCR beta chains were found to appear HLA-restricted, with HLA associations seemingly driven largely by CMV exposure. Because HLA typing was missing for some donors at each locus, association tests included only the typed subset. In a later analysis, HLA-associated TCR beta chains were found to be more clonally expanded and to have lower generation probabilities than equally common non-associated chains. A few of the identified cytomegalovirus-associated TCR beta chains were confirmed in vitro to be specific for cytomegalovirus antigens. Correlated functional status among segregating V segments might be attributable to linkage disequilibrium, but an unknown experimental factor could not be ruled out. When HLA alleles, especially DR and DQ, strongly co-occurred, attributing TCR associations to individual alleles was difficult. According to a later analysis, parvovirus B19, influenza, CMV and Epstein-Barr virus appeared linked to several top co-occurrence clusters. In an earlier analysis of approximately 590 of the donors, most TCR beta V segments appeared in productive rearrangements about 90% or about 30% of the time, broadly matching IMGT annotations. The classifier was reported to diagnose cytomegalovirus status with high specificity and sensitivity in both the original cohort and the validation cohort. In this cohort, only TCR beta chains were sequenced, and detectable features were limited by the absence of alpha or paired-chain data. The only immune exposure information available for the cohort was CMV serostatus. In a later genetic analysis, a missense DCLRE1C variant was associated with V-gene and J-gene trimming of TCR beta chains, and the association was replicated in an independent cohort. A total of 164 TCR beta chains were listed by the study as associated with cytomegalovirus. Sequencing depth was assumed to be roughly uniform across donors in the presence/absence analyses, though that assumption may not hold. In a later analysis, the rate of TCR association differed among HLA loci, with DRB1 alleles having the most associated TCRs and HLA-C alleles having the fewest. Some IMGT-functional V segments, including TRBV6-2 and TRBV6-3, could not be told apart with the 87-base-pair reads, so those segments were excluded. According to a later genetic analysis, donors in an Asian-associated ancestry cluster had fewer N-insertions in productive TCRs than the approximately 650-donor mean. The earlier analysis of 587 of the donors excluded roughly 17 rarely observed V segments, including chromosome 9 orphons, because counts were too low. A group of highly shared sequence variants was considered likely to be a technical artifact of the sequencing pipeline. A later analysis associated roughly 17,000 TCR beta sequences with specific HLA alleles at a false discovery rate of 0.05.

From V the trimming removes 1 base and from J it removes 2 bases, while the gene matches leave 6 bases of the junction unaccounted for. CDR1 and CDR2, looked up from the germline V gene (reference sequence), are SGHKS and YYEKEE. The CDR3 runs 16 amino acids, cysteine and phenylalanine included. The read is trimmed to its CDR3 DNA, 48 bases read in frame from base 1. The chain employs TRBV5-5 and TRBJ2-1; TRBD1 lines up with 7 middle nucleotides. The source is a male donor in good health and CMV-seronegative. What was sequenced was PBMCs. The CDR3 loop reads CASSLTTGTAYNEQFF. Read as DNA, the sequence is TGTGCCAGCAGCTTGACCACCGGGACAGCCTACAATGAGCAGTTCTTC.